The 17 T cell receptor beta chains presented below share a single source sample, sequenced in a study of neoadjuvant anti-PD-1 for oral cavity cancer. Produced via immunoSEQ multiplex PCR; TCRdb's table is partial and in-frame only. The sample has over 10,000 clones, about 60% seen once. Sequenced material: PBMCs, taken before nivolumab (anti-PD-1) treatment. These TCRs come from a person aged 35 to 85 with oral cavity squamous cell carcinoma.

The CDR3 region has the DNA TGTGCCACCACCTCACTCGGGTCAAACACAGATACGCAGTATTTT. Translation gives CATTSLGSNTDTQYF. The J gene is TRBJ2-3, the V gene TRBV6-1; D is undetermined. In germline, CDR1 is MNHNS, CDR2 SASEGT. CDR3 length: 15 residues. V lost 10 bases to trimming and J lost 2 bases, with 19 bases between them.

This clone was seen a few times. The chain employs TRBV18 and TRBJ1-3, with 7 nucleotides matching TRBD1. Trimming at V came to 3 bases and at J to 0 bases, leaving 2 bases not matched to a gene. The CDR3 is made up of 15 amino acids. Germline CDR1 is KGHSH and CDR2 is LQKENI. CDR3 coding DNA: TGTGCCAGCTCACCCGGGACAGTCTCTGGAAACACCATATATTTT. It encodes CASSPGTVSGNTIYF.

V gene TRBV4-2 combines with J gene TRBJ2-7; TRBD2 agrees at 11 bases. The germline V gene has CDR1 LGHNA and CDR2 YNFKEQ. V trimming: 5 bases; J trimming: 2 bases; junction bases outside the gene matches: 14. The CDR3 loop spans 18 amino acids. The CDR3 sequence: CASSDRSSTSGNPYEQYF. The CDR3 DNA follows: TGTGCCAGCAGCGACCGCAGCTCGACTAGCGGGAATCCCTACGAGCAGTACTTC.

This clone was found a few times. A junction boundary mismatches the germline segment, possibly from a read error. DNA of the CDR3: TGTGCTAGCAGCCCTCCGGGCATGAACACTGAAGCTTTCTTT. Protein: CASSPPGMNTEAFF. This chain joins TRBV7-7 and TRBJ1-1; D gene unclear. The CDR3 covers 14 residues. Germline CDR1 and CDR2: SSHAT and FNYEAQ (reference sequence).

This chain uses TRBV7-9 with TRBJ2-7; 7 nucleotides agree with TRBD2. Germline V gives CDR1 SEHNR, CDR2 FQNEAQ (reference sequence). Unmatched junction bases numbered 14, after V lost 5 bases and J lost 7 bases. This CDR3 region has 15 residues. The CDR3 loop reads CASSPLSGAPKEQYF. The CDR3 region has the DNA TGTGCCAGCAGCCCTCTGAGCGGGGCGCCTAAAGAGCAGTACTTC.

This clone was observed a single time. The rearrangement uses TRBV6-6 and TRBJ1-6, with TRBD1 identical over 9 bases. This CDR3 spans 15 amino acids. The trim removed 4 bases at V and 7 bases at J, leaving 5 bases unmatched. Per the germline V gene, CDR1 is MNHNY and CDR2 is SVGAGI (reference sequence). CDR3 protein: CASSFDGQGNSPLHF. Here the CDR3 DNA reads TGTGCCAGCAGTTTCGACGGACAGGGGAATTCACCCCTCCACTTT.

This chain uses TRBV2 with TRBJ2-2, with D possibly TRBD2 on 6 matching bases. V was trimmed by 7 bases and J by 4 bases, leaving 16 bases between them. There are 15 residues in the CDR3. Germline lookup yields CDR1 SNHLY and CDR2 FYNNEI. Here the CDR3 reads CASTRRMGGTGELFF. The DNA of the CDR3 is TGTGCCAGCACCCGACGGATGGGGGGCACCGGGGAGCTGTTTTTT.

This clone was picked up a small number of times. CDR3 loop: CASSAGRGYEQYF. The CDR3 DNA sequence: TGTGCCAGCAGTGCGGGGCGGGGGTACGAGCAGTACTTC. The chain carries TRBV2 and TRBJ2-7; 7 positions agree with TRBD2. Germline V gene data show CDR1 as SNHLY and CDR2 as FYNNEI. The trim removed 4 bases at V and 4 bases at J, leaving 4 bases unmatched. This CDR3 has 13 residues. Full variable domain (outside the CDR3, taken from reference TRBV2 and TRBJ2-7): EPEVTQTPSHQVTQMGQEVILRCVPISNHLYFYWYRQILGQKVEFLVSFYNNEISEKSEIFDDQFSVERPDGSNFTLKIRSTKLEDSAMYFCASSAGRGYEQYFGPGTRLTVT.

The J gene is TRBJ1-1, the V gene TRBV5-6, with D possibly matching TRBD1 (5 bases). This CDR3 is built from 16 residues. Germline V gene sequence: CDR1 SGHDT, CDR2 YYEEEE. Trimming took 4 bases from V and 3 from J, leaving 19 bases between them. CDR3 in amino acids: CASSPLGQGGDTEAFF. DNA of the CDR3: TGTGCCAGCAGCCCGCTTGGGCAGGGCGGAGACACTGAAGCTTTCTTT.

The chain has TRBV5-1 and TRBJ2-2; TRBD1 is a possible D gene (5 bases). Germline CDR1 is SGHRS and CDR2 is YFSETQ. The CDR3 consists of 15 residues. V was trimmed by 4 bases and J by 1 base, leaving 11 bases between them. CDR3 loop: CASSNLQGNTGELFF. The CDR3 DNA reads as TGCGCCAGCAGCAATCTTCAGGGGAACACCGGGGAGCTGTTTTTT.

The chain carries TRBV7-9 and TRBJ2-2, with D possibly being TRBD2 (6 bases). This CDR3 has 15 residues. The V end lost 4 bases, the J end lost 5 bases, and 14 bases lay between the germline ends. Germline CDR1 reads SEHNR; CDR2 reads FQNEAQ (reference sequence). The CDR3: CASSSGASVTGELFF. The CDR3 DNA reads TGTGCCAGCAGCTCGGGAGCTAGCGTGACCGGGGAGCTGTTTTTT.

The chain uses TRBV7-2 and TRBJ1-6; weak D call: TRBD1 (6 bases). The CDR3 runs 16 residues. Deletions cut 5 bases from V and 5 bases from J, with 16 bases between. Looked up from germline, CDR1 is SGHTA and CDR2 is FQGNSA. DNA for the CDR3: TGTGCCAGCAGCAGTCGTTGGGGGCAGGATAATTCACCCCTCCACTTT. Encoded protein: CASSSRWGQDNSPLHF.

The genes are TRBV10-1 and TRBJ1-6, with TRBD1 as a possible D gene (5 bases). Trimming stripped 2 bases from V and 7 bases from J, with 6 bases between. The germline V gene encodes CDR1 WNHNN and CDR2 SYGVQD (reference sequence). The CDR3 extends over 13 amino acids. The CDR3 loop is CASSEQGNSPLHF. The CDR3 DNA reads TGCGCCAGCAGTGAGCAGGGCAATTCACCCCTCCACTTT.

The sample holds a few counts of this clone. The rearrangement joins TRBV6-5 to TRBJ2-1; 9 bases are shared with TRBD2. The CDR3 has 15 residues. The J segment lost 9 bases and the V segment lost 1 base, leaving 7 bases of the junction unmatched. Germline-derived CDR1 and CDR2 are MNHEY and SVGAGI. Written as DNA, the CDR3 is TGTGCCAGCAGTTACTACGCTAGCGGGGACGGTGAGCAGTTCTTC. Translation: CASSYYASGDGEQFF.

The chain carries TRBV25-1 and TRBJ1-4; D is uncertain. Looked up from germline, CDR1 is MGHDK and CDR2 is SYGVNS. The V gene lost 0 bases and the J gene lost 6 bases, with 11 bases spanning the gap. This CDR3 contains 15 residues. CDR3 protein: CASSEYGLRDEKLFF. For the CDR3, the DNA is TGTGCCAGCAGTGAATACGGACTGCGGGATGAAAAACTGTTTTTT.

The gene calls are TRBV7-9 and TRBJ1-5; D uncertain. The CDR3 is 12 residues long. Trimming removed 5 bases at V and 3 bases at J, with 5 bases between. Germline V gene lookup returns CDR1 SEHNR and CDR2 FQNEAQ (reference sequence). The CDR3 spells CASSLPNQPQHF. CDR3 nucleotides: TGTGCCAGCAGCCTCCCCAATCAGCCCCAGCATTTT.

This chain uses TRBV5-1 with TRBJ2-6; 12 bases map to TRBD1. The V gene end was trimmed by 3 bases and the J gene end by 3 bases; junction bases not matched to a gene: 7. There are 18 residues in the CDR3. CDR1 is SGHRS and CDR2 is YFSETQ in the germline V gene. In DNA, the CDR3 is TGCGCCAGCAGCTGGGTCGGGACAGGGGGCTTTGGGGCCAACGTCCTGACTTTC. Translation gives CASSWVGTGGFGANVLTF.